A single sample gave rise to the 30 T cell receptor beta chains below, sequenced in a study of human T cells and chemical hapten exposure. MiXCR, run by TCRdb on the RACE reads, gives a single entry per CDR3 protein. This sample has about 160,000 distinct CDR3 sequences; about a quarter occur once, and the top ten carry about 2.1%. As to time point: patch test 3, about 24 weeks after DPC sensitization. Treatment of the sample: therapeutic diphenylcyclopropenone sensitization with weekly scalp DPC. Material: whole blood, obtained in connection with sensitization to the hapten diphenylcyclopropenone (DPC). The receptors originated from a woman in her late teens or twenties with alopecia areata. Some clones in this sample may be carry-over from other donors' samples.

The CDR3 region is CATSRSPSNSDTQYF. CDR3 DNA: TGTGCCACCAGCAGATCCCCATCCAACTCCGATACGCAGTATTTT. This rearrangement joins TRBV15 to TRBJ2-3; no firm D call. Germline values: CDR1 LNHNV, CDR2 YYDKDF (reference sequence). The CDR3 runs 15 residues. Trimming removed 2 bases from V and 6 bases from J, with 15 bases in between.

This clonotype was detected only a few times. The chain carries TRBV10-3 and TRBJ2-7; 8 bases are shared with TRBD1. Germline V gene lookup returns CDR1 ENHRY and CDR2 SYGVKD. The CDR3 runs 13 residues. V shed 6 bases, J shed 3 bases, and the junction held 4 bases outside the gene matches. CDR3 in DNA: TGTGCCATCAGCCAAGGACAGGGCTACGAGCAGTACTTC. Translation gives CAISQGQGYEQYF.

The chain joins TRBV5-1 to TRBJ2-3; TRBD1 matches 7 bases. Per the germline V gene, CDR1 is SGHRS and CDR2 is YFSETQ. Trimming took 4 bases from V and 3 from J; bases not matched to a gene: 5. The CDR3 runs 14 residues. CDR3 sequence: CASSRQGSTDTQYF. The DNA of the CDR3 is TGCGCCAGCAGCAGACAGGGTTCGACAGATACGCAGTATTTT.

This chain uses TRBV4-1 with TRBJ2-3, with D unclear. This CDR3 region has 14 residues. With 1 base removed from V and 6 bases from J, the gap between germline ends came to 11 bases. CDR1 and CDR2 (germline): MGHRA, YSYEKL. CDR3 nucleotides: TGCGCCAGCAGCCAAGGACAATTCATTGATACGCAGTATTTT. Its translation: CASSQGQFIDTQYF.

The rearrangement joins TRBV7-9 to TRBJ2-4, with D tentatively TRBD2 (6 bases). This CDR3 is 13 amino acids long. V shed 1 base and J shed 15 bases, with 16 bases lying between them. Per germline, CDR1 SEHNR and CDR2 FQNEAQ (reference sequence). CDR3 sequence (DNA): TGTGCCAGCAGCTTAGGGGGCATGTCGGGGGTGTACTTC. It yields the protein CASSLGGMSGVYF.

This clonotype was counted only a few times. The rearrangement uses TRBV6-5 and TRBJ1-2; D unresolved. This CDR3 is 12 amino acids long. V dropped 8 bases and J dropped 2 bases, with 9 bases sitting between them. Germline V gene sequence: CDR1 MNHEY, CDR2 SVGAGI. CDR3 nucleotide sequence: TGTGCCAGCGTGGGGTGGAACTATGGCTACACCTTC. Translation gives CASVGWNYGYTF.

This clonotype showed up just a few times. CDR3 sequence reads: CASSYPGQGEQFF. Here the CDR3 DNA reads TGTGCCAGCAGTTACCCGGGACAGGGTGAGCAGTTCTTC. The V and J genes are TRBV6-2 or TRBV6-3 and TRBJ2-1; TRBD1 agrees at 9 bases. Germline loops: CDR1 MNHEY, CDR2 SVGEGT. The CDR3 is 13 residues long. V gave up 2 bases and J gave up 9 bases; unmatched junction bases: 2.

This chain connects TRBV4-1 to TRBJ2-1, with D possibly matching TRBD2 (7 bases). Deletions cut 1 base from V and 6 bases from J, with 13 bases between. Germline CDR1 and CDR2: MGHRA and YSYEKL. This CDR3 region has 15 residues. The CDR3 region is CASSQVQGRGNEQFF. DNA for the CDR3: TGCGCCAGCAGCCAAGTTCAGGGGAGGGGCAATGAGCAGTTCTTC.

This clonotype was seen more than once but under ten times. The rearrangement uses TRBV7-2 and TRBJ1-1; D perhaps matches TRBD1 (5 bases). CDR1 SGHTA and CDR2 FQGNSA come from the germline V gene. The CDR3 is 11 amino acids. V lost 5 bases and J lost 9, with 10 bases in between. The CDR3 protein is CASSRDRKAFF. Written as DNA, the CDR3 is TGTGCCAGCAGCAGAGACAGAAAAGCTTTCTTT.

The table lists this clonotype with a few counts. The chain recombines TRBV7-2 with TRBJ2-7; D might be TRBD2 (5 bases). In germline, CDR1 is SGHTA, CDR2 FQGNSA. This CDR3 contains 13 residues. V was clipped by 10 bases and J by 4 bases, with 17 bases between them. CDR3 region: CATRDPGKYEQYF. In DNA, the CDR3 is TGTGCCACCAGAGATCCGGGGAAATACGAGCAGTACTTC.

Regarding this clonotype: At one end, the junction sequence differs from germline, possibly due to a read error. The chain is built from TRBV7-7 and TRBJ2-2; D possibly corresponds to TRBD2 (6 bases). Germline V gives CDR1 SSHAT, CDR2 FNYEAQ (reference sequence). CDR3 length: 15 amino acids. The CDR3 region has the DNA TGTGCTAGCAGCAGGCTAGCGCTTAACACCGGGGAGCTGTTTTTT. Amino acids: CASSRLALNTGELFF.

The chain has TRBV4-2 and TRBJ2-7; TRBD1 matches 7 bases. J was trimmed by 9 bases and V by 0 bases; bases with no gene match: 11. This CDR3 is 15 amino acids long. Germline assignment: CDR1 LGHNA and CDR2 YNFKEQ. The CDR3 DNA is TGTGCCAGCAGCCAAGAAGAGACAGGGATGCTCGGGCAGTACTTC. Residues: CASSQEETGMLGQYF.

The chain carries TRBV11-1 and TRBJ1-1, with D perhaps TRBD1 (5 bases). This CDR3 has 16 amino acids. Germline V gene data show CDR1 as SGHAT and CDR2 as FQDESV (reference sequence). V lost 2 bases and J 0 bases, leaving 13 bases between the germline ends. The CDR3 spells CASSLSFRTLNTEAFF. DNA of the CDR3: TGTGCCAGCAGCTTATCTTTCAGGACATTGAACACTGAAGCTTTCTTT.

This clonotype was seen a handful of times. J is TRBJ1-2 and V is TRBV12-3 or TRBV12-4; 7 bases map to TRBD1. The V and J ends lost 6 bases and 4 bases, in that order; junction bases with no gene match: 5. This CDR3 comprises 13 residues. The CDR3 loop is CASSPTGSYGYTF. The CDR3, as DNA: TGTGCCAGCAGCCCGACAGGGTCCTATGGCTACACCTTC.

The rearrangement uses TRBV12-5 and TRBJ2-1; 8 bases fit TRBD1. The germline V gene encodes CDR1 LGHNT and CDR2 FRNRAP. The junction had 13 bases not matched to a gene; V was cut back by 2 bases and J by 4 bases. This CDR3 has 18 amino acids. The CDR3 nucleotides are TGTGCTAGTGGTTTGTACCCTCGACAGGGGACGCCTTACAATGAGCAGTTCTTC. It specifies CASGLYPRQGTPYNEQFF.

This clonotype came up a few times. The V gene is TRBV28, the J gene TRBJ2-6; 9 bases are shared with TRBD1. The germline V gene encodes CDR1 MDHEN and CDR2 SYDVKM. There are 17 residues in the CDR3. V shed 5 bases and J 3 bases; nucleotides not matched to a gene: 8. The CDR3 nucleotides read TGTGCCAGCAGTCCCGACAGGGGGTCACATGGGGCCAACGTCCTGACTTTC. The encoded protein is CASSPDRGSHGANVLTF.

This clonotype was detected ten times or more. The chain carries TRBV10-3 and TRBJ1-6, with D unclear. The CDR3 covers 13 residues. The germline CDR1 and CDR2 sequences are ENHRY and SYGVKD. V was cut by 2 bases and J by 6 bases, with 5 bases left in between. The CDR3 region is CAISETPNSPLHF. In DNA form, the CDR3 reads TGTGCCATCAGTGAGACGCCTAATTCACCCCTCCACTTT.

CDR3 bases: TGTGCCAGCAGTGAAGGACAGCCGATTAACTATGGCTACACCTTC. It codes for CASSEGQPINYGYTF. The gene calls are TRBV6-1 and TRBJ1-2; D is possibly TRBD1 (5 bases). Trimming removed 1 base at V and 1 base at J, with 10 bases between. The CDR3 totals 15 residues. CDR1 is MNHNS and CDR2 is SASEGT in the germline V gene.

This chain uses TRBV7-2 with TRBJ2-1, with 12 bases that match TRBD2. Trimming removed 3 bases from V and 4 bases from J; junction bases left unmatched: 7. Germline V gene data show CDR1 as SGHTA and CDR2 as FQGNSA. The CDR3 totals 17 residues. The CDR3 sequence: CASSFRTGLAGYNEQFF. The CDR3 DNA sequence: TGTGCCAGCAGCTTCCGTACCGGACTAGCGGGGTACAATGAGCAGTTCTTC.

CDR3 loop: CASSQENYQETQYF. The CDR3 region has the DNA TGCGCCAGCAGCCAAGAGAACTACCAAGAGACCCAGTACTTC. V usage is TRBV4-1 and J usage is TRBJ2-5; D unclear. This CDR3 region has 14 residues. The germline CDR1 and CDR2 sequences are MGHRA and YSYEKL. The V and J ends lost 0 bases and 0 bases respectively, with 5 bases between them.

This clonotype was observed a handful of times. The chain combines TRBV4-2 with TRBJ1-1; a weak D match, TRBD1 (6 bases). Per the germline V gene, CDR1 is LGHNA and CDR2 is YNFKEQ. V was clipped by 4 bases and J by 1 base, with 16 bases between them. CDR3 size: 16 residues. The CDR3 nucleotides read TGTGCCAGCAGCCCCAAGATTGCAGGGGCGAACACTGAAGCTTTCTTT. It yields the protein CASSPKIAGANTEAFF.

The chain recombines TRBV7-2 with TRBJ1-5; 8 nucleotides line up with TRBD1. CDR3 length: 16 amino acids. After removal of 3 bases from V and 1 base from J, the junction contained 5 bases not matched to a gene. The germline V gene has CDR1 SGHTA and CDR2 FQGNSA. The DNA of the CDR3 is TGTGCCAGCAGCTTCGGACAGGGACCGAGCAATCAGCCCCAGCATTTT. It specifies CASSFGQGPSNQPQHF.

The CDR3 loop is CASRPRLADTDTQYF. CDR3 bases: TGTGCCAGCAGACCCAGACTAGCGGACACAGATACGCAGTATTTT. The chain combines TRBV11-2 with TRBJ2-3; 9 bases agree with TRBD2. This CDR3 contains 15 residues. CDR1 and CDR2 from the germline V gene are SGHAT and FQNNGV. V gave up 6 bases and J gave up 2 bases; unmatched junction bases: 6.

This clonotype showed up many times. CDR3 loop: CASSPNYEQYF. The CDR3 nucleotides are TGTGCCAGCAGCCCGAACTACGAGCAGTACTTC. The genes are TRBV7-2 and TRBJ2-7; D gene uncertain. The germline V gene has CDR1 SGHTA and CDR2 FQGNSA. CDR3 length: 11 amino acids. Trimming cost V 5 bases and J 3 bases, with 5 bases left between them.

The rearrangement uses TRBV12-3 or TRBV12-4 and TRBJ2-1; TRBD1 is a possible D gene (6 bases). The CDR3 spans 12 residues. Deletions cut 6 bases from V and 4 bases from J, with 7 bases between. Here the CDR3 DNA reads TGTGCCAGCAGCAGGGGATACAATGAGCAGTTCTTC. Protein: CASSRGYNEQFF.

The CDR3 region is CAWNRGRSTEAFF. Here the CDR3 DNA reads TGTGCCTGGAACAGGGGGCGCAGCACTGAAGCTTTCTTT. The chain employs TRBV30 and TRBJ1-1; 9 bases map to TRBD1. There are 13 residues in the CDR3. Germline trimming cut 4 bases from V and 4 bases from J; bases unmatched to any gene: 4. CDR1 is GTSNPN and CDR2 is SVGIG in the germline V gene (reference sequence).

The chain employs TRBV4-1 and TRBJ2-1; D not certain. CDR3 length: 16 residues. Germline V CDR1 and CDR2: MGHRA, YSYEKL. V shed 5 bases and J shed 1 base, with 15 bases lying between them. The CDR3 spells CASSGSGAKSYNEQFF. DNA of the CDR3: TGCGCCAGCAGCGGATCTGGCGCTAAATCCTACAATGAGCAGTTCTTC.

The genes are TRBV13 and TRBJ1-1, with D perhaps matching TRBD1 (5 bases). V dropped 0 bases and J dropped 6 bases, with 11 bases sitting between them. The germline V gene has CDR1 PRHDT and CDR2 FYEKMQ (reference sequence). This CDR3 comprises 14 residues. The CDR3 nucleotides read TGTGCCAGCAGCTTAGGCGGGACCACGGCTGAAGCTTTCTTT. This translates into CASSLGGTTAEAFF. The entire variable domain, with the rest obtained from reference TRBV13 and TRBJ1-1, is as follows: AAGVIQSPRHLIKEKRETATLKCYPIPRHDTVYWYQQGPGQDPQFLISFYEKMQSDKGSIPDRFSAQQFSDYHSELNMSSLELGDSALYFCASSLGGTTAEAFFGQGTRLTVV.

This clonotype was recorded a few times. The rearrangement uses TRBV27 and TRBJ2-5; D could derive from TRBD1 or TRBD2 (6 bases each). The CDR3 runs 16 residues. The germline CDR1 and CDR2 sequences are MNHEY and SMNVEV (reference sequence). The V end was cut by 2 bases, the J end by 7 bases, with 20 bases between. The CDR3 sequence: CASSLVGGTKTGTQYF. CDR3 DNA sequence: TGTGCCAGCAGTTTAGTTGGCGGGACAAAAACGGGGACCCAGTACTTC.

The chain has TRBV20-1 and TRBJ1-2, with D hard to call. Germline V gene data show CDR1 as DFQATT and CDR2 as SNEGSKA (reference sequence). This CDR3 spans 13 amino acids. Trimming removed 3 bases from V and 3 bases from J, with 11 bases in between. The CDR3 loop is CSASGGIDYGYTF. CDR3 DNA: TGCAGTGCTAGTGGCGGGATCGACTATGGCTACACCTTC.